The T cell receptor (beta chain) under discussion was sequenced for a study of tumor and adjacent non-tumor tissue in lung cancer. Study-level background: Aged 31 to 76 years, patients included fewer than 11 men and 4 to 6 women with stage I to III disease.

CDR1 SQVTM and CDR2 ANQGSEA come from the germline V gene. The CDR3 spans 13 residues, counting both ends. This sample's RNA came from whole unsorted tissue. Distant lung tissue was collected more than 3 cm away from the tumor edge. This clonotype was seen once. Its target is unknown. The missing conserved phenylalanine or tryptophan at the end of this CDR3 makes a read error likely. The DNA is left out, because the CDR3 cannot be placed on it with certainty; the CDR3 is given as TCRdb lists it. TCRbeta libraries were built with three rounds of nested PCR, modified from ARM-PCR. TCRdb fed the multiplex PCR reads into MiXCR, producing one record per CDR3 protein. Of some 97,000 distinct CDR3 sequences detected, more than 55% appear once; the ten largest clones hold around 20%. Study-wide findings and caveats: Patients with more diverse tumor TCRs had worse survival.

The specimen was distant non-tumor lung tissue. The clonotype comes from a man aged 25-45 years with non-small cell lung cancer. The gene calls are TRBV29-1 and TRBJ2-7; TRBD1, the table's D call, lacks a check against the DNA. This chain's CDR3 is CSVESRTGVEHYI.